A selection of T cell receptor beta chains follows, all from one sample in a study of blood T cells in healthy people across ages. TCRdb independently ran MiXCR on the 5' RACE reads; one entry per CDR3 protein. Here the sample spans about 1.8 million distinct CDR3 sequences, 49% being singletons. What was sequenced was blood. The receptors derive from a woman aged 40 to 49 in good health. Each CDR3 is given with its conserved first and last residue. The D gene is left open where the match is weak. Rows may omit the clone size; those that give it use once, few, many or a size class.

J gene | V gene | CDR3 length | D gene | clone size | CDR3 DNA | CDR3 protein
TRBJ1-1 | TRBV29-1 | 11 | - | - | TGCAGCGTTTACTGGAACACTGAAGCTTTCTTT | CSVYWNTEAFF
TRBJ2-6 | TRBV28 | 16 | - | - | TGTGCCAGCAGGCACTTAGGGGAGAGTGGGGCCAACGTCCTGACTTTC | CASRHLGESGANVLTF
TRBJ2-1 | TRBV25-1 | 12 | - | few | TGTGCCAGCAGTGAATTTGGGAATGAGCAGTTCTTC | CASSEFGNEQFF
TRBJ2-5 | TRBV5-1 | 14 | - | - | TGCGCCAGTAGCTTGCTGTCAGGAGAAGAGACCCAGTACTTC | CASSLLSGEETQYF
TRBJ2-1 | TRBV19 | 14 | TRBD2 | - | TGTGCCAGTAGTCCTTTCGGGGGGTACAATGAGCAGTTCTTC | CASSPFGGYNEQFF
TRBJ2-5 | TRBV28 | 13 | - | - | TGTGCCAGCAGTCCCCCATTTCAAGAGACCCAGTACTTC | CASSPPFQETQYF
TRBJ2-1 | TRBV7-9 | 16 | - | - | TGTGCCAGCAGCTTAAGTGAGAGGGGGTCCTACAATGAGCAGTTCTTC | CASSLSERGSYNEQFF
TRBJ2-1 | TRBV5-1 | 15 | - | - | TGCGCCAGCAGTGACAGGAAGAGCTCCTACAATGAGCAGTTCTTC | CASSDRKSSYNEQFF
TRBJ2-5 | TRBV2 | 14 | TRBD1 | few | TGTGCCAGCAGTGAACACAGGGGCCAAGAGACCCAGTACTTC | CASSEHRGQETQYF
TRBJ2-1 | TRBV28 | 12 | - | few | TGTGCCAGCAGTCAAAAATACAATGAGCAGTTCTTC | CASSQKYNEQFF
TRBJ2-1 | TRBV5-1 | 16 | TRBD2 | - | TGCGCCAGCACCCGGTCCGGGACTAGCGGGGACAATGAGCAGTTCTTC | CASTRSGTSGDNEQFF
TRBJ1-6 | TRBV25-1 | 15 | TRBD1 | once | TGTGCCAGCAGCTGGACAGGGATCGAGAGTTCACCCCTCCACTTT | CASSWTGIESSPLHF
TRBJ2-3 | TRBV2 | 14 | TRBD2 | few | TGTGCCAGCGGGATAGCGGGGATTACAGATACGCAGTATTTT | CASGIAGITDTQYF
TRBJ2-3 | TRBV5-5 | 17 | TRBD2 | - | TGTGCCAGCAGCATCCCAGGGACTAGCCCTGGCCTAGATACGCAGTATTTT | CASSIPGTSPGLDTQYF
TRBJ2-1 | TRBV28 | 13 | - | - | TGTGCCAGCAGCACAGGACTAAAGATCGATGAGTTCTTC | CASSTGLKIDEFF
TRBJ1-5 | TRBV29-1 | 13 | TRBD1 | - | TGCAGCGGAAGACAGGGCCCCAATCAGCCCCAGCATTTT | CSGRQGPNQPQHF